This entry lists 7 T cell receptor beta chains sequenced from one sample in a study of blood T cell repertoires in COVID-19. Repertoires were generated with immunoSEQ multiplex PCR, while TCRdb's copy carries only in-frame clones and drops some. The sample has about 200,000 clones; around 83% are singletons. Input material: PBMCs or T cells enriched from blood (not recorded which). The receptors derive from a woman aged 30 to 39 who had been exposed to COVID-19.

CDR3 DNA: TGTGCCAGCAGCGTAGTGGGGCAGGCTGAAGCTTTCTTT. Translation gives CASSVVGQAEAFF. V gene TRBV9 combines with J gene TRBJ1-1; perhaps TRBD1 as D (5 bases). Germline-derived CDR1 and CDR2 are SGDLS and YYNGEE. Trimming stripped 0 bases from V and 6 bases from J, with 9 bases between. The CDR3 has 13 amino acids.

The V gene is TRBV7-8, the J gene TRBJ1-2, with 7 bases aligning to TRBD1. Per germline, CDR1 SGHVS and CDR2 FQNEAQ. The CDR3 length is 15 residues. Trimming took 5 bases from V and 4 from J; bases not matched to a gene: 10. The DNA for the CDR3 is TGTGCCAGCAGCCCACAAGGGGGCAGCCCCTATGGCTACACCTTC. Its translation: CASSPQGGSPYGYTF.

The chain carries TRBV19 and TRBJ1-4; a weak D match, TRBD1 (5 bases). The V and J ends lost 7 bases and 4 bases respectively, with 13 bases between them. Germline lookup yields CDR1 LNHDA and CDR2 SQIVND (reference sequence). This CDR3 region has 14 residues. The DNA for the CDR3 is TGTGCCAGTACTGATCCGGGACTTAATGAAAAACTGTTTTTT. Its translation: CASTDPGLNEKLFF.

The rearrangement uses TRBV4-3 and TRBJ2-7; 7 bases are a match to TRBD2. Germline V gene sequence: CDR1 LGHNA, CDR2 YSLEER. This CDR3 spans 16 amino acids. V shed 4 bases, J shed 3 bases, and the junction held 12 bases outside the gene matches. The CDR3 sequence is CASSRDVSGEFYEQYF. Written as DNA, the CDR3 is TGCGCCAGCAGCCGGGATGTGAGCGGGGAATTCTACGAGCAGTACTTC.

This clone came up a few times. The V call is TRBV3-1 (or the pseudogene TRBV3-2), the J call TRBJ1-2, with D perhaps matching TRBD1 (5 bases). The germline CDR1 and CDR2 sequences are LGHDT and YNNKEL (reference sequence). The CDR3 sequence is 14 residues long. Trimming removed 2 bases at V and 4 bases at J, with 11 bases between. As DNA, the CDR3 is TGTGCCAGCAGCCAACTTCCGGGGGGCTATGGCTACACCTTC. Protein product: CASSQLPGGYGYTF.

V gene TRBV3-1 (or the pseudogene TRBV3-2) combines with J gene TRBJ2-2; 8 nucleotides match TRBD2. J was trimmed by 6 bases and V by 2 bases; bases with no gene match: 5. The CDR3 has 15 amino acids. Germline CDR1 is LGHDT and CDR2 is YNNKEL (reference sequence). The CDR3 reads CASSQQGLVAGELFF. DNA for the CDR3: TGTGCCAGCAGCCAACAGGGACTAGTTGCCGGGGAGCTGTTTTTT.

This chain links TRBV24-1 with TRBJ1-1; TRBD1 matches at 9 bases. The V gene's germline CDR1 is KGHDR and CDR2 SFDVKD. The V gene end was trimmed by 4 bases and the J gene end by 1 base; junction bases not matched to a gene: 9. This CDR3 is 17 amino acids long. The CDR3 nucleotides read TGTGCCACCAGTGAAACCCGGGACAGGGTGACGAACACTGAAGCTTTCTTT. Translation: CATSETRDRVTNTEAFF.